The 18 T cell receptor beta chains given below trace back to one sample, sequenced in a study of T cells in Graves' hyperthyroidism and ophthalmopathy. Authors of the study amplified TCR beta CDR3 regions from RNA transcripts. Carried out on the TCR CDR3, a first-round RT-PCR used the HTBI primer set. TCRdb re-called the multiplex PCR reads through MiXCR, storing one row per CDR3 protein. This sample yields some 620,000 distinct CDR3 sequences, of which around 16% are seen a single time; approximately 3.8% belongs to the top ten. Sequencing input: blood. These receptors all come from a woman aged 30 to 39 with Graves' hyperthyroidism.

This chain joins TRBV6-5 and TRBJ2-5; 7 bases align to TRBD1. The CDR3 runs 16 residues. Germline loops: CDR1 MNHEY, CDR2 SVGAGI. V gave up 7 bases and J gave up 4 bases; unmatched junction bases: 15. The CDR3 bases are TGTGCCAGCACTTCAACCGGACAGGTTAGGATAGAGACCCAGTACTTC. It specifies CASTSTGQVRIETQYF.

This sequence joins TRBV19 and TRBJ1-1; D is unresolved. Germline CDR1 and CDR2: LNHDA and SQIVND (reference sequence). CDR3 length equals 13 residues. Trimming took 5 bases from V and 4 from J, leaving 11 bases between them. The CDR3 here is CASSVTLATEAFF. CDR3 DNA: TGTGCCAGTAGTGTTACTCTGGCCACTGAAGCTTTCTTT.

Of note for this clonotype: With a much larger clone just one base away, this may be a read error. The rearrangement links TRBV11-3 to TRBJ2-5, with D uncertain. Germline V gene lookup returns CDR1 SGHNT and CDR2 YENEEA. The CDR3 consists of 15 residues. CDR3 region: CASSPRGSFQEAQYF. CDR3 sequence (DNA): TGTGCCAGCAGCCCGCGAGGTAGTTTCCAAGAGGCCCAGTACTTC.

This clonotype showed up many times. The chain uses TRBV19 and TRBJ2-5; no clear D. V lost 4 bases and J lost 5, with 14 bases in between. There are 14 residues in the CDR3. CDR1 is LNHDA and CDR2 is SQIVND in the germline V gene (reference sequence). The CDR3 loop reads CASSKSLVGETQYF. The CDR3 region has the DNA TGTGCCAGTAGTAAATCCTTAGTTGGCGAGACCCAGTACTTC.

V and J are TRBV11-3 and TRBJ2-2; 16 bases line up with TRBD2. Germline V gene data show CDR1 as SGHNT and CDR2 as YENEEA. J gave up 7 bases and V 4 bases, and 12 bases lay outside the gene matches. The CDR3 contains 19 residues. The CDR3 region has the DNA TGTGCCAGCAGCTCCTACGGGGGACTAGCGGGAGGGCTAGGCGGGGAGCTGTTTTTT. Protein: CASSSYGGLAGGLGGELFF.

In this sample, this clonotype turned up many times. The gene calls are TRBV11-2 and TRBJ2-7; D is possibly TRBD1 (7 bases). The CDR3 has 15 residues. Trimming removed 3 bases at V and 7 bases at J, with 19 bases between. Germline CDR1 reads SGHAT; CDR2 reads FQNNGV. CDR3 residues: CASSFDPGRGREQYF. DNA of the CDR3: TGTGCCAGCAGCTTTGATCCCGGCAGGGGGAGGGAGCAGTACTTC. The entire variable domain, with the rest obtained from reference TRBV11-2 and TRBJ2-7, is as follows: EAGVAQSPRYKIIEKRQSVAFWCNPISGHATLYWYQQILGQGPKLLIQFQNNGVVDDSQLPKDRFSAERLKGVDSTLKIQPAKLEDSAVYLCASSFDPGRGREQYFGPGTRLTVT.

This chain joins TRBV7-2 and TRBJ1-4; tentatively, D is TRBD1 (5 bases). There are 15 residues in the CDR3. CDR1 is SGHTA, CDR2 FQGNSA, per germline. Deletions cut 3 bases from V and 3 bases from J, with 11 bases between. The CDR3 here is CASSLWGDANEKLFF. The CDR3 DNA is TGTGCCAGCAGCTTGTGGGGCGATGCTAATGAAAAACTGTTTTTT.

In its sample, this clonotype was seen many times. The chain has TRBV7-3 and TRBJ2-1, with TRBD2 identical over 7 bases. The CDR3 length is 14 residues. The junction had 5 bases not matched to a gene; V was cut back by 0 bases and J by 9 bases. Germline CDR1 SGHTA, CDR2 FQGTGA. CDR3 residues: CASSLTLGEGEQFF. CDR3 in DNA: TGTGCCAGCAGCTTAACGTTAGGGGAGGGTGAGCAGTTCTTC. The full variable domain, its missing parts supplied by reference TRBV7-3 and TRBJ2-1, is GAGVSQTPSNKVTEKGKYVELRCDPISGHTALYWYRQSLGQGPEFLIYFQGTGAADDSGLPNDRFFAVRPEGSVSTLKIQRTERGDSAVYLCASSLTLGEGEQFFGPGTRLTVL.

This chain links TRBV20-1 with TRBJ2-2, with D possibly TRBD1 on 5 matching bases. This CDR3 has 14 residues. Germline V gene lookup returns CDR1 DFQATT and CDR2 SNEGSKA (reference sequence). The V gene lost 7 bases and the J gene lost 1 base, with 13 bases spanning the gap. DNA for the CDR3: TGCAGTGTTACAGGCCCCGTGAACACCGGGGAGCTGTTTTTT. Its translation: CSVTGPVNTGELFF.

CDR3 DNA sequence: TGCGCCAGCAGGCTGGGGGGGGCGGATCGCGATGAGCAGTTCTTC. It codes for CASRLGGADRDEQFF. V and J are TRBV5-1 and TRBJ2-1; a weak D match, TRBD2 (7 bases). The germline V gene has CDR1 SGHRS and CDR2 YFSETQ. V lost 5 bases, J lost 8 bases, and 20 bases lay in between. CDR3 size: 15 residues. The variable domain in full, with the rest retrieved from reference TRBV5-1 and TRBJ2-1, is KAGVTQTPRYLIKTRGQQVTLSCSPISGHRSVSWYQQTPGQGLQFLFEYFSETQRNKGNFPGRFSGRQFSNSRSEMNVSTLELGDSALYLCASRLGGADRDEQFFGPGTRLTVL.

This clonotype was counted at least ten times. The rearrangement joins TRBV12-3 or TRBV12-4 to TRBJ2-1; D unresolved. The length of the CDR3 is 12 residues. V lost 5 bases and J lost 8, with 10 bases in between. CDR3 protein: CASSHGRYEQFF. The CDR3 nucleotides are TGTGCCAGCAGTCACGGACGTTATGAGCAGTTCTTC.

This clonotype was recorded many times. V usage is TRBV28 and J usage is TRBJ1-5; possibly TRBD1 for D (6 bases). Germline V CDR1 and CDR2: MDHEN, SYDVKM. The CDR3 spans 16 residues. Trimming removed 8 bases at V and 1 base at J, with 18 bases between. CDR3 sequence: CASRVGHRVSNQPQHF. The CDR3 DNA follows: TGTGCCAGCCGCGTCGGACACAGGGTCAGCAATCAGCCCCAGCATTTT.

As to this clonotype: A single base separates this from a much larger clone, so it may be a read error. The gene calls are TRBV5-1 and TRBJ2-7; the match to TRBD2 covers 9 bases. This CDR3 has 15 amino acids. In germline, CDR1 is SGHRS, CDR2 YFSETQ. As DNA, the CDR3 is TGCGCCAGCAGCTTCCAGCGGGAGGCGGCCTACGGGCAGTACTTC. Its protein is CASSFQREAAYGQYF.

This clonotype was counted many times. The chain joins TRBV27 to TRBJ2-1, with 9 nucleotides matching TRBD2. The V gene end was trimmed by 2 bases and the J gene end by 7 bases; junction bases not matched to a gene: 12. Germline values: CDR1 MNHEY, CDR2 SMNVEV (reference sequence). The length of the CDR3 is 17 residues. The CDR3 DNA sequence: TGTGCCAGCAGTTTAGCTCCACTGGCGGGAGGGTTTAATGAGCAGTTCTTC. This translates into CASSLAPLAGGFNEQFF.

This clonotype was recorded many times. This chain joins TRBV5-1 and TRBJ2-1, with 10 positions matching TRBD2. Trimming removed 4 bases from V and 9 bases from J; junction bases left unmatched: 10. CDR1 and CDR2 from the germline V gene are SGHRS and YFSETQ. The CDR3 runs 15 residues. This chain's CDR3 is CASSLTSGIMGEQFF. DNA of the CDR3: TGCGCCAGCAGCCTAACTAGCGGGATCATGGGTGAGCAGTTCTTC.

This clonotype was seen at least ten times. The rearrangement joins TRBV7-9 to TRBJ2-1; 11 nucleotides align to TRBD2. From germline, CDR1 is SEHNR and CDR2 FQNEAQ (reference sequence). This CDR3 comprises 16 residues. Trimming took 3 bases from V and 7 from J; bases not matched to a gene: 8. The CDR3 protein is CASSFPLAGVDNEQFF. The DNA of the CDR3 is TGTGCCAGCAGCTTCCCACTAGCGGGAGTTGATAATGAGCAGTTCTTC.

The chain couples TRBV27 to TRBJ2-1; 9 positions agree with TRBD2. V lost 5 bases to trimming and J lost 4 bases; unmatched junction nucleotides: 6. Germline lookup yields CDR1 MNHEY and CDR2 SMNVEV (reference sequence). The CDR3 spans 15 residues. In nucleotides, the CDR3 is TGTGCCAGCAGTATAATAGCGGGAGCATACAATGAGCAGTTCTTC. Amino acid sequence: CASSIIAGAYNEQFF.

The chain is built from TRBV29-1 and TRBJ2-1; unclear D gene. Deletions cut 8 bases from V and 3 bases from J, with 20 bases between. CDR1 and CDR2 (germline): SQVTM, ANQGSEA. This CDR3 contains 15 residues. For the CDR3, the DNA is TGCAGCCTCCTCCCGGAGCAGCGTGTCTACAATGAGCAGTTCTTC. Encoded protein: CSLLPEQRVYNEQFF.